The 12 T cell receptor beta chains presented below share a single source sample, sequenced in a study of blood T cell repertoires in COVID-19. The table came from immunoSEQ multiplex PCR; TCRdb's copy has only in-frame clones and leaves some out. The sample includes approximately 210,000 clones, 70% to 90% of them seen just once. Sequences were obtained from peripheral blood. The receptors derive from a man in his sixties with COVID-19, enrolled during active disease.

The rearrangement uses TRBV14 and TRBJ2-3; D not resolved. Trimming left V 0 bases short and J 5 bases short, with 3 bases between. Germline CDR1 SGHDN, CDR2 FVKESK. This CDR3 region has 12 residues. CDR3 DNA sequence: TGTGCCAGCAGCCAAGACCTAGATACGCAGTATTTT. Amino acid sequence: CASSQDLDTQYF.

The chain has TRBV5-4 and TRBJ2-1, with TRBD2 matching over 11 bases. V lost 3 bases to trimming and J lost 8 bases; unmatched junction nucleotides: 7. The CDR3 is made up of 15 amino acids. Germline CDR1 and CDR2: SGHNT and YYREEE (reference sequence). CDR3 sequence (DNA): TGTGCCAGCAGCTGGGTAGCGGGAGGGGGCGATGAGCAGTTCTTC. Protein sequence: CASSWVAGGGDEQFF.

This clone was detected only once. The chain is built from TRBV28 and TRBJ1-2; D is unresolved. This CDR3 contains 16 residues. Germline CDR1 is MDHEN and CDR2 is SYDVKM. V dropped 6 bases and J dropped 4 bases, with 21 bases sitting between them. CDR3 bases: TGTGCCAGCAGACCGGACTTCACCCGTCCCGGCTATGGCTACACCTTC. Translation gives CASRPDFTRPGYGYTF.

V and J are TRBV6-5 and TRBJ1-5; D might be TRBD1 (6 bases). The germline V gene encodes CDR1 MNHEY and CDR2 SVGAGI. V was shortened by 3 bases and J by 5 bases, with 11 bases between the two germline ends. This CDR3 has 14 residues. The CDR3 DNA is TGTGCCAGCAGTTATACAGGGCGGGATCAGCCCCAGCATTTT. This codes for CASSYTGRDQPQHF.

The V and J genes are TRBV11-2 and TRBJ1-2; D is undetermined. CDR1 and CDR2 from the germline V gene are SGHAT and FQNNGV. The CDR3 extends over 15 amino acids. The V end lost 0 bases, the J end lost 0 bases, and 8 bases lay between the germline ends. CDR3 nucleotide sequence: TGTGCCAGCAGCTTAGACCCGGCGGCTAACTATGGCTACACCTTC. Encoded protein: CASSLDPAANYGYTF. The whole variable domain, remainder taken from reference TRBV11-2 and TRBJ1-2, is EAGVAQSPRYKIIEKRQSVAFWCNPISGHATLYWYQQILGQGPKLLIQFQNNGVVDDSQLPKDRFSAERLKGVDSTLKIQPAKLEDSAVYLCASSLDPAANYGYTFGSGTRLTVV.

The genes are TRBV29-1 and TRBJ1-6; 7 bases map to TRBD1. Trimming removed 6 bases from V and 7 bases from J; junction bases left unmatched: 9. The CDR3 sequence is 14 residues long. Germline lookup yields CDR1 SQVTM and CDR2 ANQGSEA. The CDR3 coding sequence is TGCAGCGTCCGCGGGGCAGGGGGGAATTCACCCCTCCACTTT. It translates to CSVRGAGGNSPLHF.

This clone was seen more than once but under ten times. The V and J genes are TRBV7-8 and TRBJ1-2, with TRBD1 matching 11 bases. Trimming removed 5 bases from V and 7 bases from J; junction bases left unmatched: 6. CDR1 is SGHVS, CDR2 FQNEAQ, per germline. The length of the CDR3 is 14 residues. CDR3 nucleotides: TGTGCCAGCAGCCCCGGACAGGGGGCAAGTGGCTACACCTTC. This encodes CASSPGQGASGYTF.

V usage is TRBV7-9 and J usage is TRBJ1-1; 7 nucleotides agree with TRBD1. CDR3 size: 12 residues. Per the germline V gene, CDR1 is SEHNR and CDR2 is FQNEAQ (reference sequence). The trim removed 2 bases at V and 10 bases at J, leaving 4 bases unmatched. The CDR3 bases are TGTGCCAGCAGCTTATCAGGGGGTTTAGCTTTCTTT. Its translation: CASSLSGGLAFF. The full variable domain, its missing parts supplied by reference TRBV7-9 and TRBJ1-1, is DTGVSQNPRHKITKRGQNVTFRCDPISEHNRLYWYRQTLGQGPEFLTYFQNEAQLEKSRLLSDRFSAERPKGSFSTLEIQRTEQGDSAMYLCASSLSGGLAFFGQGTRLTVV.

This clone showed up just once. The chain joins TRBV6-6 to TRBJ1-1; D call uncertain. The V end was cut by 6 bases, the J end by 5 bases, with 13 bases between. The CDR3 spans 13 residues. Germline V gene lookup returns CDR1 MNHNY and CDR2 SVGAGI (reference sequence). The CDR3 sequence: CASSPTGGTEAFF. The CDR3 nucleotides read TGTGCCAGCAGCCCCACGGGAGGGACTGAAGCTTTCTTT.

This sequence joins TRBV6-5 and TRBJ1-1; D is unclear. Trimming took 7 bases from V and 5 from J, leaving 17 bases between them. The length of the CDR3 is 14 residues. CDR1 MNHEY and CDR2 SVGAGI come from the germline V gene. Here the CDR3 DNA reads TGTGCCAGCAAAAGGACTCCTGATGGGACTGAAGCTTTCTTT. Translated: CASKRTPDGTEAFF.

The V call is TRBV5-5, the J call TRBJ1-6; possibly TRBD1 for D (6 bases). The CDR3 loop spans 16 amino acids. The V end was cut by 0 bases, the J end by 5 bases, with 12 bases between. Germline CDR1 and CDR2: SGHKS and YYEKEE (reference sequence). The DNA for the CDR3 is TGTGCCAGCAGCTTGGCCTCTAGGACAGATAATTCACCCCTCCACTTT. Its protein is CASSLASRTDNSPLHF.

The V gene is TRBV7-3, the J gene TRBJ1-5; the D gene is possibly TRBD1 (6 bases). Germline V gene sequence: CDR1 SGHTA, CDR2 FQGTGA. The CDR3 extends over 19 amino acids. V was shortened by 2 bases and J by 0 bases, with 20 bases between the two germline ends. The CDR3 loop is CASSLATRQGLNSNQPQHF. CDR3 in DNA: TGTGCCAGCAGCTTAGCCACGAGGCAGGGGCTAAATAGCAATCAGCCCCAGCATTTT.